These 2 T cell receptor beta chains came from one sample sequenced in a study of T cell responses to AZD1222 COVID-19 vaccine. Profiling relied on immunoSEQ multiplex PCR, and the TCRdb table lists in-frame clones only, not all of them. Among more than 150,000 clones listed, around 92% were seen once. The source was peripheral blood, collected on day 0 of AZD1222 vaccination. The receptor set was obtained from an adult in good health.

This clone was detected once. The chain has TRBV12-5 and TRBJ2-1; TRBD2 aligns across 14 bases. V was clipped by 6 bases and J by 10 bases; unmatched bases: 17. This CDR3 has 18 amino acids. CDR1 and CDR2 from the germline V gene are LGHNT and FRNRAP. CDR3 in DNA: TGTGCTAGTGGGCGGACAGGGTTGGGACTAGCGGGAGAGACAGAGCAGTTCTTC. It is translated as CASGRTGLGLAGETEQFF.

The chain employs TRBV3-1 (or the pseudogene TRBV3-2) and TRBJ2-7, with D possibly being TRBD1 (5 bases). CDR1 and CDR2 (germline): LGHDT, YNNKEL (reference sequence). The CDR3 is made up of 16 amino acids. Trimming took off 0 bases at V and 4 bases at J, with 16 bases between the two ends. The CDR3 DNA follows: TGTGCCAGCAGCCAAGAAGGTTGGCAGGGTGGGTACGAGCAGTACTTC. Its protein product is CASSQEGWQGGYEQYF.